This is a list of T cell receptor beta chains from one sample in a study of shared clonotypes between healthy human individuals. Profiled with immunoSEQ multiplex PCR; TCRdb holds only in-frame clones, not every one. The sample includes some 2 million clones, around 95% of them seen just once. Sequenced sample: naive CD4+ T cells sorted from blood. Every receptor here comes from a man aged 18 to 30 in good health. Each CDR3 is given with its conserved first and last residue. D genes are given only for firm matches. A row's size may be missing; if present it is once, few, many or a size class.

DNA: TGTGCCAGTAGTGTGGCTAGGGAATATGGCTACACCTTC
CDR3: CASSVAREYGYTF
size: .
J: TRBJ1-2
D: .
V: TRBV19

DNA: TGTGCCAGCAGCGTAGAGGCAGGGGCTGGAAACACCATATATTTT
CDR3: CASSVEAGAGNTIYF
size: .
J: TRBJ1-3
D: .
V: TRBV9

DNA: TGCGCCAGCAGCTGGATCGGGACAGCTAATGAAAAACTGTTTTTT
CDR3: CASSWIGTANEKLFF
size: .
J: TRBJ1-4
D: TRBD1
V: TRBV5-1

DNA: TGTGCCAGCAGTAGGGGACAGGACTACGAGCAGTACTTC
CDR3: CASSRGQDYEQYF
size: .
J: TRBJ2-7
D: TRBD1
V: TRBV6-5

DNA: TGTGCCAGCAGCTCTGAGTGGACTAGCGGGAGATCGGGGGCCTACAATGAGCAGTTCTTC
CDR3: CASSSEWTSGRSGAYNEQFF
size: once
J: TRBJ2-1
D: TRBD2
V: TRBV13

DNA: TGTGCCAGCAGTGCGGGACAGCCCCCCTACGAGCAGTACTTC
CDR3: CASSAGQPPYEQYF
size: .
J: TRBJ2-7
D: TRBD1
V: TRBV2

DNA: TGTGCCACCAGCACCTGGGCCACCCAGGGGAATCAGCCCCAGCATTTT
CDR3: CATSTWATQGNQPQHF
size: once
J: TRBJ1-5
D: .
V: TRBV15

DNA: TGTGCCAGCAGTCCCTGGGGCCATAATTCACCCCTCCACTTT
CDR3: CASSPWGHNSPLHF
size: .
J: TRBJ1-6
D: .
V: TRBV6-5

DNA: TGTGCCAGCTCACCACCGAGCAGGGTCCCCGGGGAGCTGTTTTTT
CDR3: CASSPPSRVPGELFF
size: .
J: TRBJ2-2
D: .
V: TRBV18

DNA: TGTGCCAGCAGTGCTACAGGGGGATCATCTGAAGCTTTCTTT
CDR3: CASSATGGSSEAFF
size: .
J: TRBJ1-1
D: TRBD1
V: TRBV2

DNA: TGTGCCAGCAGTTTAGATGGACAAAGGAACGAGCAGTACTTC
CDR3: CASSLDGQRNEQYF
size: .
J: TRBJ2-7
D: .
V: TRBV6-6

DNA: TGTGCCAGTCGATCGTACAATGAGCAGTTCTTC
CDR3: CASRSYNEQFF
size: .
J: TRBJ2-1
D: .
V: TRBV19